Shown below are 21 T cell receptor beta chains from a single sample sequenced in a study of blood T cell repertoires in COVID-19. Sequencing used immunoSEQ multiplex PCR; TCRdb keeps in-frame clones, though not all of them. Here the sample spans 350,000 to 450,000 clones, approximately 86% being singletons. Sequenced sample: peripheral blood. These receptors were obtained from a human donor in a cohort sampled during active COVID-19.

The chain recombines TRBV25-1 with TRBJ1-3; 8 bases agree with TRBD1. J was trimmed by 2 bases and V by 5 bases; bases with no gene match: 2. Germline CDR1 and CDR2: MGHDK and SYGVNS. This CDR3 is built from 14 residues. CDR3 nucleotides: TGTGCCAGCAGTTTACAGGGGGCTGGAAACACCATATATTTT. Translated: CASSLQGAGNTIYF.

The J gene is TRBJ2-1, the V gene TRBV7-2; 7 bases fit TRBD1. The V gene's germline CDR1 is SGHTA and CDR2 FQGNSA. The ends lost 0 bases at V and 7 bases at J; junction bases unmatched: 3. The CDR3 loop spans 14 amino acids. CDR3 region: CASSLAGTENEQFF. The CDR3 bases are TGTGCCAGCAGCTTAGCCGGGACAGAGAATGAGCAGTTCTTC.

The chain recombines TRBV2 with TRBJ2-3, with D perhaps matching TRBD2 (6 bases). Trimming removed 8 bases at V and 2 bases at J, with 14 bases between. CDR3 length: 14 amino acids. Germline V gives CDR1 SNHLY, CDR2 FYNNEI. In DNA form, the CDR3 reads TGTGCCAGCCTAGCGCCTGTGGACACAGATACGCAGTATTTT. As protein: CASLAPVDTDTQYF.

This chain uses TRBV6-5 with TRBJ1-1; a weak D match, TRBD1 (5 bases). This CDR3 spans 14 amino acids. CDR1 MNHEY and CDR2 SVGAGI come from the germline V gene. V lost 6 bases to trimming and J lost 3 bases, with 14 bases between them. The CDR3 loop is CASSSEGGDTEAFF. CDR3 bases: TGTGCCAGCAGCTCCGAGGGAGGGGACACTGAAGCTTTCTTT.

V gene TRBV30 combines with J gene TRBJ2-7; possibly TRBD1 for D (6 bases). V lost 1 base to trimming and J lost 3 bases, with 19 bases between them. The CDR3 length is 16 residues. Per the germline V gene, CDR1 is GTSNPN and CDR2 is SVGIG (reference sequence). Written as DNA, the CDR3 is TGTGCCTGGAGTGGGAGAATACTGGACAGAGGCTACGAGCAGTACTTC. It translates to CAWSGRILDRGYEQYF.

The rearrangement uses TRBV27 and TRBJ1-2; D ambiguous. V was shortened by 6 bases and J by 5 bases, with 16 bases between the two germline ends. The germline gives CDR1 MNHEY, CDR2 SMNVEV (reference sequence). The CDR3 consists of 14 residues. CDR3 sequence: CASRPGYARYGYTF. As DNA, the CDR3 is TGTGCCAGCAGACCCGGTTACGCAAGATATGGCTACACCTTC.

This rearrangement joins TRBV9 to TRBJ2-1; D perhaps matches TRBD1 (6 bases). Per the germline V gene, CDR1 is SGDLS and CDR2 is YYNGEE. The CDR3 is made up of 16 amino acids. Trimming shortened V by 3 bases and J by 9 bases, and 22 bases separated the two germline ends. CDR3: CASSGQIQGFRAEQFF. In nucleotides, the CDR3 is TGTGCCAGCAGCGGACAGATACAGGGATTCCGGGCTGAGCAGTTCTTC.

V and J are TRBV9 and TRBJ1-3; weak D call: TRBD1 (6 bases). Germline V gene sequence: CDR1 SGDLS, CDR2 YYNGEE. V lost 0 bases to trimming and J lost 0 bases, with 10 bases between them. The CDR3 totals 16 residues. The CDR3 sequence: CASSVDTGLSGNTIYF. The CDR3 DNA follows: TGTGCCAGCAGCGTAGATACAGGGCTCTCTGGAAACACCATATATTTT.

The chain couples TRBV19 to TRBJ2-1; TRBD1 matches 7 bases. Germline-derived CDR1 and CDR2 are LNHDA and SQIVND (reference sequence). Germline trimming cut 5 bases from V and 3 bases from J; bases unmatched to any gene: 4. This CDR3 has 14 residues. CDR3 residues: CASSVQGYYNEQFF. CDR3 sequence (DNA): TGTGCCAGTAGTGTACAGGGGTACTACAATGAGCAGTTCTTC.

This rearrangement joins TRBV11-1 to TRBJ2-1; tentative D call: TRBD2 (5 bases). CDR1 and CDR2 from the germline V gene are SGHAT and FQDESV (reference sequence). This CDR3 comprises 15 residues. Trimming left V 0 bases short and J 1 base short, with 7 bases between. For the CDR3, the DNA is TGTGCCAGCAGCTTAGCGGGAGAATCCTACAATGAGCAGTTCTTC. It yields the protein CASSLAGESYNEQFF.

The V and J genes are TRBV7-2 and TRBJ1-2; D possibly corresponds to TRBD1 (6 bases). CDR3 length equals 15 residues. Germline-derived CDR1 and CDR2 are SGHTA and FQGNSA. V lost 5 bases to trimming and J lost 7 bases, with 20 bases between them. The CDR3 reads CASSRPGQLAPGYTF. For the CDR3, the DNA is TGTGCCAGCAGCAGACCGGGACAACTTGCCCCTGGCTACACCTTC.

This clone showed up just once. V is TRBV4-2 and J is TRBJ1-2; 10 bases align to TRBD1. The CDR3 length is 14 residues. V lost 4 bases, J lost 8 bases, and 7 bases stayed unmatched. CDR1 is LGHNA, CDR2 YNFKEQ, per germline. CDR3 protein: CASSPGQGTVGYTF. The CDR3 DNA reads as TGTGCCAGCAGCCCGGGACAGGGGACGGTAGGCTACACCTTC.

J is TRBJ1-4 and V is TRBV5-1; 8 nucleotides line up with TRBD1. After removal of 2 bases from V and 8 bases from J, the junction contained 5 bases not matched to a gene. CDR3 length: 14 amino acids. CDR1 and CDR2 from the germline V gene are SGHRS and YFSETQ. CDR3 region: CASSFGQGREKLFF. The CDR3 coding sequence is TGCGCCAGCAGCTTCGGACAGGGTAGAGAAAAACTGTTTTTT.

This clone has only one observation. V and J are TRBV12-2 and TRBJ1-1; the D call TRBD1 from the table was never checked on the DNA. TRBV12-2 is labeled a pseudogene. This CDR3 spans 21 amino acids. CDR3 amino acids: CASPISGASLVFLSRGTEAFF. The CDR3 DNA reads TGTGCAAGTCCGATTTCAGGGGCGTCCTTAGTATTTCTATCACGGGGCACTGAAGCTTTCTTT.

The V and J genes are TRBV5-6 and TRBJ2-3, with a possible D match to TRBD2 (7 bases). CDR1 SGHDT and CDR2 YYEEEE come from the germline V gene. The V gene lost 5 bases and the J gene lost 2 bases, with 12 bases spanning the gap. The CDR3 runs 14 residues. The CDR3 DNA reads as TGTGCCAGCAGAGGGGGGGCCCACACAGATACGCAGTATTTT. Protein product: CASRGGAHTDTQYF.

The chain is built from TRBV19 and TRBJ2-1, with unresolved D. The germline CDR1 and CDR2 sequences are LNHDA and SQIVND (reference sequence). V was trimmed by 3 bases and J by 4 bases, leaving 7 bases between them. The CDR3 runs 13 residues. For the CDR3, the DNA is TGTGCCAGTAGTATGGCAAGATACAATGAGCAGTTCTTC. Translation gives CASSMARYNEQFF.

The rearrangement links TRBV19 to TRBJ1-5; 10 nucleotides align to TRBD1. Trimming removed 6 bases from V and 3 bases from J; junction bases left unmatched: 5. Germline-derived CDR1 and CDR2 are LNHDA and SQIVND (reference sequence). The CDR3 length is 15 residues. Written as DNA, the CDR3 is TGTGCCAGTAGCCCCGGGACAGGGGTCAATCAGCCCCAGCATTTT. Translation: CASSPGTGVNQPQHF.

The chain has TRBV7-3 and TRBJ2-1; maybe TRBD2 (6 bases). V was shortened by 2 bases and J by 0 bases, with 11 bases between the two germline ends. This CDR3 comprises 16 residues. Germline CDR1 SGHTA, CDR2 FQGTGA. CDR3 in DNA: TGTGCCAGCAGCTTAGCGGCGGGAAGCTCCTACAATGAGCAGTTCTTC. Encoded protein: CASSLAAGSSYNEQFF. The full variable domain, its missing parts supplied by reference TRBV7-3 and TRBJ2-1, is GAGVSQTPSNKVTEKGKYVELRCDPISGHTALYWYRQSLGQGPEFLIYFQGTGAADDSGLPNDRFFAVRPEGSVSTLKIQRTERGDSAVYLCASSLAAGSSYNEQFFGPGTRLTVL.

The CDR3 region has the DNA TGTGCCAGCAGCTATGCTGCAGGTAATTCACCCCTCCACTTT. It yields the protein CASSYAAGNSPLHF. The chain links TRBV7-9 to TRBJ1-6; D remains ambiguous. The CDR3 totals 14 residues. Germline lookup yields CDR1 SEHNR and CDR2 FQNEAQ (reference sequence). V lost 4 bases to trimming and J lost 6 bases, with 10 bases between them. Drawing the rest from reference TRBV7-9 and TRBJ1-6, the complete variable domain is DTGVSQNPRHKITKRGQNVTFRCDPISEHNRLYWYRQTLGQGPEFLTYFQNEAQLEKSRLLSDRFSAERPKGSFSTLEIQRTEQGDSAMYLCASSYAAGNSPLHFGNGTRLTVT.

This clone has only one observation. This chain uses TRBV28 with TRBJ1-5; 7 bases are a match to TRBD1. Looked up from germline, CDR1 is MDHEN and CDR2 is SYDVKM. The CDR3 has 14 residues. The V segment lost 3 bases and the J segment 7 bases; nucleotides outside the gene matches: 6. The CDR3 nucleotides are TGTGCCAGCAGTTTGGCAGGGGGGTACCAGCCCCAGCATTTT. Translation gives CASSLAGGYQPQHF.

The V and J genes are TRBV19 and TRBJ2-1; TRBD2 is a possible D gene (7 bases). Trimming removed 1 base from V and 2 bases from J, with 15 bases in between. Germline V gives CDR1 LNHDA, CDR2 SQIVND (reference sequence). The CDR3 is made up of 17 amino acids. The CDR3 DNA follows: TGTGCCAGTAGTATAGGAACCGCGGGGGCCACCTACAATGAGCAGTTCTTC. This codes for CASSIGTAGATYNEQFF.